Below are 28 T cell receptor beta chains sequenced from a single sample in a study of low-dose radiotherapy and immunotherapy resistance in tumors. Stated time point: after trial treatment. Treatment defined: LDRT plus nivolumab, ipilimumab, low-dose cyclophosphamide and aspirin (RACIN trial). Priming of first-strand cDNA relied on TRAV- and TRBV-specific primers (covering alpha and beta chains). TCRs were put through around 20 PCR cycles of amplification with Phusion. A constant-region primer and the V-primer adapter served as the primer pair. One entry per CDR3 protein, called by TCRdb with MiXCR from the reads. The sample carries some 57,000 distinct CDR3 sequences, 23% recorded once. The sequences come from PBMCs, collected after low-dose radiotherapy plus immunotherapy. The receptor set was obtained from a male donor with prostate cancer.

This clonotype was observed a few times. V usage is TRBV11-2 and J usage is TRBJ1-5; maybe TRBD1 (6 bases). Trimming stripped 1 base from V and 4 bases from J, with 17 bases between. Germline V gives CDR1 SGHAT, CDR2 FQNNGV. The CDR3 has 17 amino acids. CDR3 amino acids: CASSLGSIGGANQPQHF. CDR3 DNA sequence: TGTGCCAGCAGCTTAGGTTCGATCGGGGGGGCGAATCAGCCCCAGCATTTT.

In this sample, this clonotype turned up many times. The chain links TRBV7-2 to TRBJ2-1, with 9 bases aligning to TRBD2. The junction had 10 bases not matched to a gene; V was cut back by 4 bases and J by 6 bases. Germline V CDR1 and CDR2: SGHTA, FQGNSA. The CDR3 length is 16 residues. CDR3 in amino acids: CASSSQPGLASNEQFF. The CDR3 DNA reads as TGTGCCAGCAGCTCGCAACCGGGACTAGCCAGCAATGAGCAGTTCTTC.

This clonotype was found a few times. This rearrangement joins TRBV28 to TRBJ2-3; maybe TRBD2 (5 bases). CDR1 MDHEN and CDR2 SYDVKM come from the germline V gene. The germline V and J ends were trimmed by 5 bases and 8 bases, with 8 bases remaining between them. CDR3 length: 11 residues. CDR3 loop: CASSLEGTQYF. CDR3 sequence (DNA): TGTGCCAGCAGTCTCGAGGGTACGCAGTATTTT.

The chain couples TRBV12-5 to TRBJ2-3; 8 bases align to TRBD1. Trimming removed 2 bases from V and 3 bases from J; junction bases left unmatched: 7. CDR1 and CDR2 (germline): LGHNT, FRNRAP. The CDR3 spans 16 residues. The CDR3 DNA is TGTGCTAGTGGTTTGAGCCAAGGACAGGGAACAGATACGCAGTATTTT. This encodes CASGLSQGQGTDTQYF.

This clonotype was detected ten times or more. This chain joins TRBV20-1 and TRBJ2-7; D is undetermined. The CDR3 runs to 14 residues. Deletions cut 3 bases from V and 0 bases from J, with 12 bases between. CDR1 DFQATT and CDR2 SNEGSKA come from the germline V gene (reference sequence). CDR3 DNA: TGCAGTGCTAGCGGAAATATCAACTCCTACGAGCAGTACTTC. This translates into CSASGNINSYEQYF.

This rearrangement joins TRBV6-2 or TRBV6-3 to TRBJ1-3; TRBD1 is a possible D gene (5 bases). The length of the CDR3 is 19 residues. Germline CDR1 MNHEY, CDR2 SVGEGT. V was clipped by 0 bases and J by 0 bases, with 18 bases between them. The DNA of the CDR3 is TGTGCCAGCAGTTACTCGACGGATGGACGGGACCTCTCTGGAAACACCATATATTTT. The encoded protein is CASSYSTDGRDLSGNTIYF.

The chain has TRBV7-6 and TRBJ2-1; D may match TRBD1 or TRBD2 (5 bases each). Germline CDR1 SGHVS, CDR2 FNYEAQ. This CDR3 region has 14 residues. V was clipped by 6 bases and J by 9 bases, with 18 bases between them. In nucleotides, the CDR3 is TGTGCCAGCAGTACTTACTCGGGGACCAGTGAGCAGTTCTTC. It yields the protein CASSTYSGTSEQFF.

The gene calls are TRBV29-1 and TRBJ2-5; tentatively, D is TRBD1 (6 bases). V lost 5 bases and J lost 7, with 20 bases in between. The CDR3 sequence is 14 residues long. Germline-derived CDR1 and CDR2 are SQVTM and ANQGSEA. The CDR3 nucleotides are TGCAGCGTTACAGATGACAGGTCCGGAGGGACCCAGTACTTC. Protein product: CSVTDDRSGGTQYF. Together with reference TRBV29-1 and TRBJ2-5, the CDR3 gives the full variable domain: SAVISQKPSRDICQRGTSLTIQCQVDSQVTMMFWYRQQPGQSLTLIATANQGSEATYESGFVIDKFPISRPNLTFSTLTVSNMSPEDSSIYLCSVTDDRSGGTQYFGPGTRLLVL.

This clonotype has just one count. This chain links TRBV2 with TRBJ1-5, with D possibly matching TRBD1 (6 bases). The V end lost 5 bases, the J end lost 6 bases, and 11 bases lay between the germline ends. The germline CDR1 and CDR2 sequences are SNHLY and FYNNEI. CDR3 size: 13 residues. DNA for the CDR3: TGTGCCAGCAGTCCAGGGGTGATTCAGCCCCAGCATTTT. It is translated as CASSPGVIQPQHF. The full variable domain, its missing parts supplied by reference TRBV2 and TRBJ1-5, is EPEVTQTPSHQVTQMGQEVILRCVPISNHLYFYWYRQILGQKVEFLVSFYNNEISEKSEIFDDQFSVERPDGSNFTLKIRSTKLEDSAMYFCASSPGVIQPQHFGDGTRLSIL.

This chain joins TRBV6-2 or TRBV6-3 and TRBJ1-5; 8 nucleotides match TRBD1. The CDR3 covers 12 residues. V dropped 10 bases and J dropped 8; count of bases not matched to a gene: 7. Germline CDR1 reads MNHEY; CDR2 reads SVGEGT. CDR3 nucleotides: TGTGCCACCCAGACAGGGGCAAAGCCCCAGCATTTT. This translates into CATQTGAKPQHF.

V and J are TRBV18 and TRBJ1-1; D is unresolved. Deletions cut 3 bases from V and 3 bases from J, with 11 bases between. The CDR3 contains 14 residues. Germline V lookup: CDR1 KGHSH, CDR2 LQKENI. The DNA of the CDR3 is TGTGCCAGCTCACCTACGAGGGTAGACACTGAAGCTTTCTTT. It translates to CASSPTRVDTEAFF.

This clonotype was counted at least ten times. This sequence joins TRBV30 and TRBJ1-1; D is uncertain. This CDR3 spans 14 amino acids. Germline loops: CDR1 GTSNPN, CDR2 SVGIG (reference sequence). Trimming took 1 base from V and 3 from J, leaving 12 bases between them. The CDR3 nucleotides read TGTGCCTGGAGTGAATTAGCTCTGCACACTGAAGCTTTCTTT. Residues: CAWSELALHTEAFF.

This clonotype came up a few times. This rearrangement joins TRBV27 to TRBJ2-4; a weak D match, TRBD2 (6 bases). The germline V and J ends were trimmed by 4 bases and 8 bases, with 15 bases remaining between them. Germline loops: CDR1 MNHEY, CDR2 SMNVEV (reference sequence). The CDR3 is 14 amino acids. CDR3 nucleotide sequence: TGTGCCAGCAGTTCGCCCGGGACTGAGGACATTCAGTACTTC. The encoded protein is CASSSPGTEDIQYF.

This clonotype came up many times. The chain has TRBV11-3 and TRBJ2-5, with TRBD1 as a possible D gene (5 bases). Germline CDR1 is SGHNT and CDR2 is YENEEA. Trimming shortened V by 5 bases and J by 3 bases, and 10 bases separated the two germline ends. The CDR3 totals 13 residues. CDR3 sequence reads: CASSLETEETQYF. The CDR3 coding sequence is TGTGCCAGCAGCCTGGAGACAGAAGAGACCCAGTACTTC.

This clonotype was detected many times. The chain is built from TRBV7-9 and TRBJ2-1; maybe TRBD2 (5 bases). From germline, CDR1 is SEHNR and CDR2 FQNEAQ (reference sequence). The V gene lost 4 bases and the J gene lost 5 bases, with 18 bases spanning the gap. The CDR3 has 16 residues. DNA for the CDR3: TGTGCCAGCAGCTCGGCGTCGCGGGCGCTGGACAATGAGCAGTTCTTC. Amino acids: CASSSASRALDNEQFF.

Ten or more counts support this clonotype. The CDR3, as DNA: TGCAGTGGACAGGGTGACACCGGGGAGCTGTTTTTT. Translation gives CSGQGDTGELFF. The chain employs TRBV20-1 and TRBJ2-2, with 7 bases aligning to TRBD1. Trimming removed 7 bases from V and 3 bases from J; junction bases left unmatched: 2. CDR3 length: 12 amino acids. CDR1 is DFQATT and CDR2 is SNEGSKA in the germline V gene (reference sequence).

This clonotype occurred many times. This rearrangement joins TRBV9 to TRBJ2-1; TRBD2 is a possible D gene (6 bases). This CDR3 comprises 13 residues. The germline V gene encodes CDR1 SGDLS and CDR2 YYNGEE. Trimming pared 3 bases from V and 9 bases from J, leaving 13 bases between. The CDR3 loop reads CASSGTPGVEQFF. CDR3 bases: TGTGCCAGCAGCGGCACCCCGGGGGTTGAGCAGTTCTTC.

This clonotype ranks as medium-sized. V is TRBV28 and J is TRBJ2-7, with TRBD2 matching 7 bases. The CDR3 extends over 14 amino acids. CDR1 and CDR2 (germline): MDHEN, SYDVKM. After removal of 5 bases from V and 6 bases from J, the junction contained 10 bases not matched to a gene. The chain's CDR3 is CASSGAGVAIEQYF. CDR3 sequence (DNA): TGTGCCAGCAGTGGTGCGGGAGTTGCTATCGAGCAGTACTTC.

This clonotype was recorded at least ten times. This rearrangement joins TRBV5-4 to TRBJ2-5; 7 bases align to TRBD2. CDR3 length: 15 amino acids. CDR1 is SGHNT, CDR2 YYREEE, per germline (reference sequence). V shed 4 bases and J 5 bases; nucleotides not matched to a gene: 11. The CDR3 coding sequence is TGTGCCAGCAGCAAGAGTACTGGGGGGGGGGAGACCCAGTACTTC. Its protein product is CASSKSTGGGETQYF.

This clonotype was recorded many times. This chain connects TRBV7-2 to TRBJ1-2; 10 bases agree with TRBD1. The ends lost 5 bases at V and 2 bases at J; junction bases unmatched: 8. The CDR3 has 16 residues. In germline, CDR1 is SGHTA, CDR2 FQGNSA. CDR3 protein: CASSPRTGGINYGYTF. DNA for the CDR3: TGTGCCAGCAGCCCCCGGACAGGGGGGATAAACTATGGCTACACCTTC. Full variable domain (missing parts from reference TRBV7-2 and TRBJ1-2): GAGVSQSPSNKVTEKGKDVELRCDPISGHTALYWYRQSLGQGLEFLIYFQGNSAPDKSGLPSDRFSAERTGGSVSTLTIQRTQQEDSAVYLCASSPRTGGINYGYTFGSGTRLTVV.

The V gene is TRBV6-4, the J gene TRBJ2-3, with D perhaps TRBD1 (6 bases). V lost 6 bases and J 0 bases, leaving 13 bases between the germline ends. This CDR3 contains 15 residues. From germline, CDR1 is MRHNA and CDR2 SNTAGT. CDR3 region: CASSHVGASTDTQYF. The CDR3, as DNA: TGTGCCAGCAGCCACGTGGGGGCCAGCACAGATACGCAGTATTTT.

A few counts support this clonotype. The chain is built from TRBV13 and TRBJ2-1, with 10 positions matching TRBD2. There are 16 residues in the CDR3. Germline V gene sequence: CDR1 PRHDT, CDR2 FYEKMQ (reference sequence). V was pared by 2 bases and J by 2 bases, with 3 bases of the junction left unmatched. Here the CDR3 reads CASSLLSGGTYNEQFF. The CDR3 DNA follows: TGTGCCAGCAGCTTACTTAGCGGGGGGACCTACAATGAGCAGTTCTTC.

This clonotype was seen at least ten times. The chain carries TRBV5-4 and TRBJ1-1; TRBD1 is a possible D gene (6 bases). Trimming left V 0 bases short and J 10 bases short, with 13 bases between. In germline, CDR1 is SGHNT, CDR2 YYREEE (reference sequence). This CDR3 region has 13 residues. The CDR3 DNA reads TGTGCCAGCAGCTTGGCCGGGACAAATGGAGCTTTCTTT. This gives the protein CASSLAGTNGAFF. Using reference TRBV5-4 and TRBJ1-1 for the parts outside the CDR3, the full variable domain is ETGVTQSPTHLIKTRGQQVTLRCSSQSGHNTVSWYQQALGQGPQFIFQYYREEENGRGNFPPRFSGLQFPNYSSELNVNALELDDSALYLCASSLAGTNGAFFGQGTRLTVV.

This clonotype was seen ten or more times. This chain connects TRBV20-1 to TRBJ2-7; D unclear. The germline gives CDR1 DFQATT, CDR2 SNEGSKA (reference sequence). The CDR3 spans 13 residues. V was shortened by 5 bases and J by 3 bases, with 14 bases between the two germline ends. CDR3 nucleotides: TGCAGTGCTCCAGACATTCGGAACTACGAGCAGTACTTC. It is translated as CSAPDIRNYEQYF.

This clonotype has a count of ten or more. The chain couples TRBV7-9 to TRBJ2-5, with D unclear. This CDR3 has 11 residues. The germline V and J ends were trimmed by 5 bases and 10 bases, with 11 bases remaining between them. Germline values: CDR1 SEHNR, CDR2 FQNEAQ (reference sequence). CDR3 coding DNA: TGTGCCAGCAGCGACCAACGCCTCCAGTACTTC. This gives the protein CASSDQRLQYF.

A note on this clonotype: A read error likely explains this, since a far larger clone differs by one base. V is TRBV7-9 and J is TRBJ2-1; a possible D gene is TRBD2 (6 bases). Trimming shortened V by 5 bases and J by 7 bases, and 21 bases separated the two germline ends. The CDR3 runs to 16 residues. CDR1 SEHNR and CDR2 FQNEAQ come from the germline V gene (reference sequence). The CDR3 coding sequence is TGTGCCAGCAGCAAGCAGACTAGTCAGGTGGGAAATGAGCAGTTCTTC. It translates to CASSKQTSQVGNEQFF.

Many counts were recorded for this clonotype. The genes are TRBV30 and TRBJ2-4; 9 nucleotides match TRBD1. The CDR3 is 18 amino acids. The V segment lost 4 bases and the J segment 1 base; nucleotides outside the gene matches: 14. Germline V CDR1 and CDR2: GTSNPN, SVGIG (reference sequence). The CDR3 is CAWNRGTGSVQAKNIQYF. In DNA, the CDR3 is TGTGCCTGGAATCGGGGGACAGGGTCTGTTCAGGCCAAAAACATTCAGTACTTC. The full variable domain, its missing parts supplied by reference TRBV30 and TRBJ2-4, is SQTIHQWPATLVQPVGSPLSLECTVEGTSNPNLYWYRQAAGRGLQLLFYSVGIGQISSEVPQNLSASRPQDRQFILSSKKLLLSDSGFYLCAWNRGTGSVQAKNIQYFGAGTRLSVL.

This clonotype was counted ten times or more. This chain connects TRBV20-1 to TRBJ2-7; 11 bases line up with TRBD2. The V and J ends lost 1 base and 10 bases, in that order; junction bases with no gene match: 3. This CDR3 has 12 amino acids. The germline CDR1 and CDR2 sequences are DFQATT and SNEGSKA (reference sequence). The CDR3 DNA follows: TGCAGTGCTAGAGTTAGCGGGAGGGACCAGTACTTC. Its protein product is CSARVSGRDQYF.